A single sample is the source of the 11 T cell receptor beta chains below, sequenced in a study of CD8 T cells in ankylosing spondylitis. Via MiXCR, TCRdb re-called the 5' RACE reads, giving one row per CDR3 protein. The repertoire includes 150,000 to 200,000 distinct CDR3 sequences, 11% of them detected once, and almost 30% sits in the top ten. The material sequenced was blood, either unsorted or a sorted T cell fraction (not recorded which). The receptors originated from a male donor with ankylosing spondylitis or in good health (not recorded which).

This clonotype was seen at least ten times. The rearrangement uses TRBV28 and TRBJ2-3; the D call may be TRBD1 or TRBD2 (6 bases each). In germline, CDR1 is MDHEN, CDR2 SYDVKM. The CDR3 is 13 residues long. Trimming pared 9 bases from V and 2 bases from J, leaving 12 bases between. The CDR3 nucleotides read TGTGCCAGTTTAGGGGGGACCACAGATACGCAGTATTTT. It translates to CASLGGTTDTQYF.

This clonotype came up a few times. This chain joins TRBV19 and TRBJ1-5, with TRBD1 matching 9 bases. CDR3 length: 17 amino acids. The J segment lost 7 bases and the V segment lost 3 bases, leaving 13 bases of the junction unmatched. The V gene's germline CDR1 is LNHDA and CDR2 SQIVND (reference sequence). The CDR3 nucleotides are TGTGCCAGTAGTATCTCAAGAATGGGACAGGGCGGACAGCCCCAGCATTTT. Protein: CASSISRMGQGGQPQHF.

J is TRBJ2-1 and V is TRBV7-7; 9 nucleotides align to TRBD2. This CDR3 is 17 amino acids long. The junction had 13 bases not matched to a gene; V was cut back by 6 bases and J by 4 bases. Germline V lookup: CDR1 SSHAT, CDR2 FNYEAQ (reference sequence). The CDR3 loop reads CASSSRTGTSSYNEQFF. CDR3 bases: TGTGCCAGCAGTTCCAGAACCGGGACTAGCAGTTACAATGAGCAGTTCTTC.

Only a few counts were recorded for this clonotype. The rearrangement joins TRBV12-3 or TRBV12-4 to TRBJ1-5, with 8 nucleotides matching TRBD1. With 5 bases clipped from V and 5 bases from J, the junction kept 5 bases outside the gene matches. The CDR3 length is 14 residues. This CDR3 is CASSPGQGHQPQHF. The CDR3 nucleotides are TGTGCCAGCAGTCCTGGACAGGGACATCAGCCCCAGCATTTT.

This clonotype has a handful of counts. The V call is TRBV20-1, the J call TRBJ2-1; D perhaps matches TRBD2 (6 bases). Germline V gene sequence: CDR1 DFQATT, CDR2 SNEGSKA (reference sequence). This CDR3 region has 14 residues. Between the trimmed V and J ends, which lost 6 bases and 0 bases, there was a span of 12 bases. In DNA form, the CDR3 reads TGCAGTGCGGGCCGGGGGAGCTCCTACAATGAGCAGTTCTTC. It yields the protein CSAGRGSSYNEQFF.

V and J are TRBV20-1 and TRBJ2-7, with D maybe TRBD1 (5 bases). This CDR3 contains 12 residues. Germline V CDR1 and CDR2: DFQATT, SNEGSKA (reference sequence). V shed 2 bases and J shed 3 bases, with 8 bases lying between them. The CDR3 DNA reads as TGCAGTGCTAGAAAGGGGATCTACGAGCAGTACTTC. It is translated as CSARKGIYEQYF.

In this sample, this clonotype turned up a few times. The chain is built from TRBV5-1 and TRBJ1-1; the D is unclear. V was trimmed by 4 bases and J by 6 bases, leaving 16 bases between them. CDR3 length: 14 residues. The V gene's germline CDR1 is SGHRS and CDR2 YFSETQ. The chain's CDR3 is CASSRGPGDAEAFF. The CDR3 coding sequence is TGCGCCAGCAGCCGAGGGCCGGGTGATGCTGAAGCTTTCTTT.

This clonotype was picked up many times. The chain recombines TRBV5-1 with TRBJ1-2; 12 bases are a match to TRBD1. Germline CDR1 reads SGHRS; CDR2 reads YFSETQ. V shed 4 bases, J shed 5 bases, and the junction held 12 bases outside the gene matches. CDR3 length equals 17 residues. In DNA, the CDR3 is TGCGCCAGCAGCGATCCCGGGACAGGGGGCGCAGAGTATGGCTACACCTTC. This translates into CASSDPGTGGAEYGYTF. Supplemented by reference TRBV5-1 and TRBJ1-2, the full variable domain reads KAGVTQTPRYLIKTRGQQVTLSCSPISGHRSVSWYQQTPGQGLQFLFEYFSETQRNKGNFPGRFSGRQFSNSRSEMNVSTLELGDSALYLCASSDPGTGGAEYGYTFGSGTRLTVV.

J is TRBJ2-3 and V is TRBV7-2; 9 bases are a match to TRBD2. The trim removed 6 bases at V and 2 bases at J, leaving 6 bases unmatched. CDR3 length: 15 residues. Germline loops: CDR1 SGHTA, CDR2 FQGNSA. The chain's CDR3 is CASRAPGLATDTQYF. In nucleotides, the CDR3 is TGTGCCAGCAGGGCTCCGGGACTAGCCACAGATACGCAGTATTTT.

The sample holds many counts of this clonotype. The chain links TRBV14 to TRBJ2-7; TRBD2 matches at 12 bases. This CDR3 comprises 16 residues. Trimming removed 4 bases from V and 2 bases from J; junction bases left unmatched: 6. Germline V gene sequence: CDR1 SGHDN, CDR2 FVKESK. The CDR3 nucleotides read TGTGCCAGCAGCCGCCTCGGACTAGCGGGAACCTACGAGCAGTACTTC. Encoded protein: CASSRLGLAGTYEQYF.

The genes are TRBV29-1 and TRBJ2-3; either TRBD1 or TRBD2 may fit D (5 bases each). The CDR3 loop spans 13 amino acids. Germline V gives CDR1 SQVTM, CDR2 ANQGSEA. Deletions cut 4 bases from V and 9 bases from J, with 17 bases between. CDR3 nucleotide sequence: TGCAGCGTTGTAGAGAGGGCCCGGGGCACGCAGTATTTT. The encoded protein is CSVVERARGTQYF.